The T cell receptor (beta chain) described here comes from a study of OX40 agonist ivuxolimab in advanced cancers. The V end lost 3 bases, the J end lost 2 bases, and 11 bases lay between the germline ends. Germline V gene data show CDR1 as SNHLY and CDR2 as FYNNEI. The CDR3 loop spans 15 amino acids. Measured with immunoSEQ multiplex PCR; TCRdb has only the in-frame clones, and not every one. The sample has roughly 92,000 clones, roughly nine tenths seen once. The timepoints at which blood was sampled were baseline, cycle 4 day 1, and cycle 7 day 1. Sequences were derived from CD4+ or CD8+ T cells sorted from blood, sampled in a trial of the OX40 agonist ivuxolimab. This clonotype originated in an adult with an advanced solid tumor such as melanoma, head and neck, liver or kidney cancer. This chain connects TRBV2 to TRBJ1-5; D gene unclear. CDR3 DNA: TGTGCCAGCAGTGATATGGGAGGCGGCAATCAGCCCCAGCATTTT. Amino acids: CASSDMGGGNQPQHF. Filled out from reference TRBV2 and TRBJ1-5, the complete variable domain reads EPEVTQTPSHQVTQMGQEVILRCVPISNHLYFYWYRQILGQKVEFLVSFYNNEISEKSEIFDDQFSVERPDGSNFTLKIRSTKLEDSAMYFCASSDMGGGNQPQHFGDGTRLSIL.